The rows below give T cell receptor beta chains drawn from one sample of a study of blood T cell repertoires in COVID-19. Sequenced by immunoSEQ multiplex PCR; TCRdb stores in-frame clones only, minus some. Of hundreds of thousands of clones in the sample, 88% are singletons; the top ten hold over 12%. The sample was PBMCs or T cells enriched from blood (not recorded which). The receptors were gathered from a woman aged 50 to 65 with acute COVID-19. Each CDR3 is given with its conserved first and last residue. Each record gives: V gene, clone size, J gene, D gene, CDR3 DNA, CDR3 protein. The D gene is left open where the match is weak. Clone size, where shown, is once, few, many, or a class for clones that have expanded.

TRBV5-1,few,TRBJ1-1,TRBD1,TGCGCCAGCGCCGCAGGGGGCTTCACTGAAGCTTTCTTT,CASAAGGFTEAFF
TRBV6-2/TRBV6-3,.,TRBJ2-1,TRBD1,TGTGCCAGCAGTAAGGGACAGTCCTACAATGAGCAGTTCTTC,CASSKGQSYNEQFF
TRBV6-5,.,TRBJ2-7,.,TGTGCCAGCAGTTTGCCGGGACACCCCTACGAGCAGTACTTC,CASSLPGHPYEQYF
TRBV29-1,.,TRBJ2-1,.,TGCAGCGTTGGCGTCTATGAGCAGTTCTTC,CSVGVYEQFF
TRBV6-5,.,TRBJ2-4,.,TGTGCCAGCGGGGGGTATGAGGCGGCCAAAAACATTCAGTACTTC,CASGGYEAAKNIQYF
TRBV6-6,.,TRBJ2-7,TRBD2,TGTGCCAGCAGTCCCCAAGGACTAGTTTCATCCCCCTACGAGCAGTACTTC,CASSPQGLVSSPYEQYF
TRBV5-1,.,TRBJ1-2,.,TGCGCCAGCAGCCATGATTCACGGGACTACACCTTC,CASSHDSRDYTF
TRBV7-9,.,TRBJ2-5,.,TGTGCCAGCAGCTTTGGAGGGAGCCCTCAAGAGACCCAGTACTTC,CASSFGGSPQETQYF
TRBV6-1,.,TRBJ1-4,.,TGTGCCAGCAGTGAAGCAGGAACCCTGGGGCAACTGTTTTTT,CASSEAGTLGQLFF
TRBV9,.,TRBJ2-1,TRBD2,TGTGCCAGCAGCCCTACTAGCGGGGGGGACAATGAGCAGTTCTTC,CASSPTSGGDNEQFF
TRBV5-1,.,TRBJ2-7,.,TGCGCCAGCAGCCCCCAGGGGCCCTCCTACGAGCAGTACTTC,CASSPQGPSYEQYF
TRBV6-5,.,TRBJ2-7,TRBD2,TGTGCCAGCCTAGCGGGAGCCTACGAGCAGTACTTC,CASLAGAYEQYF
TRBV6-4,.,TRBJ1-6,.,TGTGCCAGCAGTGTTGACAGTTATTCACCCCTCCACTTT,CASSVDSYSPLHF
TRBV19,.,TRBJ1-5,.,TGTGCCAGTAGTATAGGCGGCAGCTCGGGACAGCCCCAGCATTTT,CASSIGGSSGQPQHF
TRBV4-2,.,TRBJ2-7,TRBD2,TGTGCCAGCAGCCAGCGACGAGGACTAGCGGGAGGCCTCCGCCCCTACGAGCAGTACTTC,CASSQRRGLAGGLRPYEQYF
TRBV4-2,.,TRBJ2-1,.,TGTGCCAGCTCTACAGGGGACTCCTCCTACAATGAGCAGTTCTTC,CASSTGDSSYNEQFF
TRBV6-2/TRBV6-3,.,TRBJ2-2,TRBD2,TGTGCCAGCAGTTACGAGCGGGAGGACACCGGGGAGCTGTTTTTT,CASSYEREDTGELFF
TRBV5-1,.,TRBJ2-2,TRBD1,TGCGCCAGCAGCTCAAGACCCACGGACAGGGGCGGCACCGGGGAGCTGTTTTTT,CASSSRPTDRGGTGELFF